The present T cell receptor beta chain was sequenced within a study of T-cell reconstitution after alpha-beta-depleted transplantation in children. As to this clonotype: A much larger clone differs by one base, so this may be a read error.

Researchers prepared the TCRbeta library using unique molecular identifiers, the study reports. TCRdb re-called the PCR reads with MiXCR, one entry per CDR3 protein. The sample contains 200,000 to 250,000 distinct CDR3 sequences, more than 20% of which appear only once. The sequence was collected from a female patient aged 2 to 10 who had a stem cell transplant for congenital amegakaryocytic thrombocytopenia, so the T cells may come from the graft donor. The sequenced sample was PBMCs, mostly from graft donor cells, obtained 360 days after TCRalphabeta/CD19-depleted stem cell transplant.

In DNA form, the CDR3 reads TGCAGCGGGGGGCACGATGAGCAGTTCTTC. Its protein is CSGGHDEQFF. The J gene is TRBJ2-1, the V gene TRBV29-1, with D perhaps matching TRBD1 (6 bases). Trimming pared 7 bases from V and 8 bases from J, leaving 9 bases between. The length of the CDR3 is 10 residues. The germline V gene has CDR1 SQVTM and CDR2 ANQGSEA.